The next 3 T cell receptor beta chains were all read from a single sample in a study of Ad26.COV2.S vaccination and SARS-CoV-2 variants (dated by TCRdb to 2020 to 2022). Interpreted using the paper, the treatment or condition label stands for: roughly 19 received Ad26.COV2.S at low or high dose, single or two shots; 5 received placebo; per-sample allocation not given. For vaccine and placebo recipients, repertoires were sequenced using samples collected on day 63 after the first injection. Library prep was done by the immunoSEQ multiplex PCR assay. TCRdb took this table from immuneACCESS and kept in-frame rearrangements with V and J called. Such tables lack part of the clones; where checked against another copy, unresolved V genes explain under half of the gap, and the rest is unexplained. The sample table contains some 350,000 clones; only one count was recorded for approximately 87% of them. The top ten clonotypes cover about 5% of the sample.

The specimen comprised peripheral blood, sampled in a trial of Ad26.COV2.S vaccine versus placebo. The receptors shown here come from a person aged 18-60 years who received the Ad26.COV2.S COVID-19 vaccine or a placebo.

This clone has a single count. The V gene is TRBV4-2, the J gene TRBJ2-2; D is undetermined. The CDR3 is made up of 15 amino acids. CDR1 is LGHNA, CDR2 YNFKEQ, per germline. Trimming stripped 0 bases from V and 0 bases from J, with 5 bases between. The CDR3 bases are TGTGCCAGCAGCCAAGACAGTTCGAACACCGGGGAGCTGTTTTTT. Amino acids: CASSQDSSNTGELFF.

In the case of this clone: The limits of the CDR3 on the DNA are not certain, so only TCRdb's listed CDR3 is given. The J gene is TRBJ1-1, the V gene TRBV6-5; TRBD1 is the table's D call and was not checked against the DNA. Counting both end residues, the CDR3 totals 15 amino acids. CDR1 MNHEY and CDR2 SVGAGI come from the germline V gene. This CDR3 is CASSSSDRVGTEAFF.

This chain links TRBV7-5 with TRBJ2-7; the table's D call, TRBD2, was not checked against the DNA. TRBV7-5 is given as a pseudogene. The CDR3 covers 16 residues. CDR3 DNA sequence: TGTGCCAGAAGCCGCCAGACTAGCGGGAGGACCTACGAGCAGTACGTC. Translated, it gives CARSRQTSGRTYEQYV.